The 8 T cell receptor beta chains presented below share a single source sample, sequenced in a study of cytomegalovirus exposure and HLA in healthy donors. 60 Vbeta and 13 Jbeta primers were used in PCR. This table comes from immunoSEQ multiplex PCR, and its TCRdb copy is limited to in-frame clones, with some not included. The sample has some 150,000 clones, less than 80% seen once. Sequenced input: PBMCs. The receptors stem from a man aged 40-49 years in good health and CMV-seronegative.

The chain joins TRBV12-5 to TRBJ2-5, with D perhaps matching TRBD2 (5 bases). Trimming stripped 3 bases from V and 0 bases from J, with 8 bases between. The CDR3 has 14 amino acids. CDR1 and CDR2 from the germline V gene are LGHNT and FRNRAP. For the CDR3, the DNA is TGTGCTAGTGGTTTCTCGGGGTACCAAGAGACCCAGTACTTC. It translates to CASGFSGYQETQYF.

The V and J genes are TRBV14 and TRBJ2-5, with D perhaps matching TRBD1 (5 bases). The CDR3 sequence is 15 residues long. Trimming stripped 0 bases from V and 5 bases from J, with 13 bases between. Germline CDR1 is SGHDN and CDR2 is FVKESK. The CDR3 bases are TGTGCCAGCAGCCAAGATAAAGGGGTGGCGGAGACCCAGTACTTC. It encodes CASSQDKGVAETQYF.

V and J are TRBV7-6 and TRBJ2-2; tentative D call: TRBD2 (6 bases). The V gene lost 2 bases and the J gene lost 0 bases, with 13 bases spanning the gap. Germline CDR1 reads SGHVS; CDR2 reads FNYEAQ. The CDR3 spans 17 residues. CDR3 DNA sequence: TGTGCCAGCAGCTTATTTGGGGGACTTTCGAACACCGGGGAGCTGTTTTTT. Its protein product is CASSLFGGLSNTGELFF.

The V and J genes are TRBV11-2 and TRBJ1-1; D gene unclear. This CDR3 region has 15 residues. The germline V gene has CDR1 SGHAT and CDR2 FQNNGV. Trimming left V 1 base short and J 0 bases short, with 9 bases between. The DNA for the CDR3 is TGTGCCAGCAGCTTAGGAAACAGACTGAACACTGAAGCTTTCTTT. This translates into CASSLGNRLNTEAFF.

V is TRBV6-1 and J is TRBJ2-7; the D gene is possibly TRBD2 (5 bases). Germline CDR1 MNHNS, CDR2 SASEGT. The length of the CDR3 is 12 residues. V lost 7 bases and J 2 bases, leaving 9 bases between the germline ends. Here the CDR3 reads CASNEGTYEQYF. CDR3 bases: TGTGCCAGCAACGAGGGCACCTACGAGCAGTACTTC.

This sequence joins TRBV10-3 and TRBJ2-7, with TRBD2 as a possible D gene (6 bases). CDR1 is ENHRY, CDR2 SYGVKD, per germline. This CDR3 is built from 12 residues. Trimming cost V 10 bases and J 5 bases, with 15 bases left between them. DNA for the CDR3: TGTGCCACGGCGGGGCACGAGGACGAGCAGTACTTC. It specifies CATAGHEDEQYF.

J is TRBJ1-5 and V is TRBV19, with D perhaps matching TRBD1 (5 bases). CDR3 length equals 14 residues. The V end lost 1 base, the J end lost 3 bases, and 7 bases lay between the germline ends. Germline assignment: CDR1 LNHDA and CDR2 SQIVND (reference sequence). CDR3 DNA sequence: TGTGCCAGTAGTATAGTAGGGGTCAATCAGCCCCAGCATTTT. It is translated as CASSIVGVNQPQHF.

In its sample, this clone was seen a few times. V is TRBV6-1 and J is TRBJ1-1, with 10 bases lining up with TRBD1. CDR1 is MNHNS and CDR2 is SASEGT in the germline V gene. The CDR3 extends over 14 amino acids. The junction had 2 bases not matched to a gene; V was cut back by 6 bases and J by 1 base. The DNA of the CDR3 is TGTGCCAGCAGGGGGACAGGGGAGAACACTGAAGCTTTCTTT. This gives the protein CASRGTGENTEAFF.